The T cell receptor beta chain described here comes from a study of blood T cell repertoires in COVID-19. About the study: In each case, the material was cDNA or gDNA derived from T cells, B-cell-depleted T cells, or PBMCs.

CDR1 and CDR2 (germline): ENHRY, SYGVKD. The CDR3 length is 15 residues. V trimming: 1 base; J trimming: 5 bases; junction bases outside the gene matches: 1. Authors' processing steps: Reference gene primer amplification gave nucleated cell count estimates. Assay used: immunoSEQ multiplex PCR; TCRdb lists only in-frame clones, some missing. That table furnishes V, J and clone size, whereas the DNA furnished D and trimming. The repertoire holds 200,000 to 250,000 clones, more than 70% seen once, with less than 3.5% in the top ten. V gene TRBV10-3 combines with J gene TRBJ2-1; 11 bases match TRBD2. The sequencing sample was made of peripheral blood. This sequence originates from a woman in her fifties or sixties with acute or convalescent COVID-19. The CDR3 nucleotides read TGTGCCATCAGTGAGTTAGCGGGGGGGAACAATGAGCAGTTCTTC. Translation gives CAISELAGGNNEQFF.